This T cell receptor beta chain is drawn from a study of blood T cell repertoires in COVID-19. Study-level background: There were acute and convalescent COVID-19 samples, and they came from the United States, Italy and Spain. The analysed material was cDNA or gDNA that came from T cells, B-cell-depleted T cells, or PBMCs.

V dropped 3 bases and J dropped 5 bases, with 16 bases sitting between them. The CDR3 length is 15 residues. Germline V lookup: CDR1 SGHNT, CDR2 YYREEE (reference sequence). As originally analysed: Amplifying reference gene primers gave estimates of nucleated cell counts. The data were produced by immunoSEQ multiplex PCR, yet TCRdb's version contains in-frame clones alone and is incomplete. From that table come the V and J calls and clone size; the DNA was used to work out D and trimming. The repertoire consists of some 150,000 clones, with 76% occurring once and the leading ten covering 4.5%. This sequence originates from a woman of 80 years or more with active or convalescent COVID-19. J is TRBJ2-3 and V is TRBV5-4, with D possibly matching TRBD2 (7 bases). The sample comprised peripheral blood. CDR3 nucleotides: TGTGCCAGCAGCTCGGGCGGGGGCGGAGTAGATACGCAGTATTTT. Translation gives CASSSGGGGVDTQYF.